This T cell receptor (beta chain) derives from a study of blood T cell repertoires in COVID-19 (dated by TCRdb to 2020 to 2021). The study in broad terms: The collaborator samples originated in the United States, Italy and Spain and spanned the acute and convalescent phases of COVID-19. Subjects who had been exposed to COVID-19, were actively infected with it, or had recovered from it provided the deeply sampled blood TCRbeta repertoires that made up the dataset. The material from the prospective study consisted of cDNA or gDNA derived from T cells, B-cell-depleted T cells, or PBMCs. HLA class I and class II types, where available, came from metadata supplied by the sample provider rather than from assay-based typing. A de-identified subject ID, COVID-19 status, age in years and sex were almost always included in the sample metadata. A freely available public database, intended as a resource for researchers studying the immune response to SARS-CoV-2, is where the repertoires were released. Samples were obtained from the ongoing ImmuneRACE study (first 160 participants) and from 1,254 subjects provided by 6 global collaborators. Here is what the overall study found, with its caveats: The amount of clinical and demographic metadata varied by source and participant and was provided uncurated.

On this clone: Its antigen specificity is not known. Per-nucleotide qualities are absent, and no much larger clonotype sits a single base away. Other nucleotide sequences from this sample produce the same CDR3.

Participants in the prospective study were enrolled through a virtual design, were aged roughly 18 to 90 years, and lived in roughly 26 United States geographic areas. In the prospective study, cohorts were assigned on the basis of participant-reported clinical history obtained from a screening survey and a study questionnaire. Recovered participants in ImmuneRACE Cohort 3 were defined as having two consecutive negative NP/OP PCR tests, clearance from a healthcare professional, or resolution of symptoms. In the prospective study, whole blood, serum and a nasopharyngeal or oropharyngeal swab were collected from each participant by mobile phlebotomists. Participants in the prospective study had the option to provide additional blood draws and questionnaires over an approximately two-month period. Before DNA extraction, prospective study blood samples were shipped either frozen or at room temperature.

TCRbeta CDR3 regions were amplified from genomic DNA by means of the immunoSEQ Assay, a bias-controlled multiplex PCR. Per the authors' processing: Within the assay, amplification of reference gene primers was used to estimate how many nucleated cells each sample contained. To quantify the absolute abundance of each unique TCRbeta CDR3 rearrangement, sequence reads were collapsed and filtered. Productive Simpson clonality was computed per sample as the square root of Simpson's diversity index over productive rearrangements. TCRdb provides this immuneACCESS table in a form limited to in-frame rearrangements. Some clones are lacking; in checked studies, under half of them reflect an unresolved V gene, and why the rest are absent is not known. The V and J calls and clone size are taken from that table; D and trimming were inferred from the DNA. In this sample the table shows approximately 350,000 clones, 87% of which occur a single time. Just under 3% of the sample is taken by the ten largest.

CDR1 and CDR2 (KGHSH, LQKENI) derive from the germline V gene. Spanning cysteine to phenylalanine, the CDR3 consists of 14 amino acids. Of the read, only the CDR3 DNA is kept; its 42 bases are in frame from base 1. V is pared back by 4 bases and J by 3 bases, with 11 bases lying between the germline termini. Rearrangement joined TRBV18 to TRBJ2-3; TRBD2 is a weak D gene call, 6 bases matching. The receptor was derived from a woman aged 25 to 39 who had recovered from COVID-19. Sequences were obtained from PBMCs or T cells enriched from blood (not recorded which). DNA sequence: TGTGCCAGCTCACTAACCGGGGGTACAGATACGCAGTATTTT. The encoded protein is CASSLTGGTDTQYF.